The rows below give T cell receptor beta chains drawn from one sample of a study of shared T cell receptors in the human thymus. This table comes from immunoSEQ multiplex PCR, and its TCRdb copy is limited to in-frame clones, with some not included. The sample lists more than 550,000 clones, around 87% seen once, with more than 0.009% in the top ten. The same sample was also studied in work on human thymus T cells.

Sequencing was performed on thymocytes. Receptor source: a boy under three years old with a congenital heart defect. CDR3s include the opening cysteine and the closing phenylalanine or tryptophan. The order of the fields is D gene, clone size, J gene, V gene, CDR3 DNA, CDR3 protein. A D gene is named only where the DNA matches it firmly. Only some rows state a clone size, as once, few, many or a class for expanded clones.

-,-,TRBJ2-3,TRBV7-7,TGTGCCAGCAGCCTCCGGACAGGCACAGATACGCAGTATTTT,CASSLRTGTDTQYF
TRBD2,-,TRBJ2-3,TRBV18,TGTGCCAGCTCACCGACTGGACTAGCGGGAGCAGATACGCAGTATTTT,CASSPTGLAGADTQYF
-,-,TRBJ2-1,TRBV4-1,TGCGCCAGCAGCCAAGAAGCGGATTTGAACAATGAGCAGTTCTTC,CASSQEADLNNEQFF
TRBD1,-,TRBJ2-1,TRBV6-4,TGTGCCAGCAGCCCCGGGACAGGGGTCTACAATGAGCAGTTCTTC,CASSPGTGVYNEQFF
-,-,TRBJ2-1,TRBV11-2,TGTGCCAGCAGCTCCCAAGGAGACTACAATGAGCAGTTCTTC,CASSSQGDYNEQFF
TRBD2,-,TRBJ2-7,TRBV18,TGTGCCAGCTCGACTAGCGGGGAAGCTATGTCCTACGAGCAGTACTTC,CASSTSGEAMSYEQYF
TRBD1,-,TRBJ1-2,TRBV5-1,TGCGCCAGCAGCTGTACGGGACAGGGGACCTATGGCTACACCTTC,CASSCTGQGTYGYTF
TRBD2,-,TRBJ2-3,TRBV5-1,TGCGCCAGCAGCCTCGGACTAGCGGCCACAGATACGCAGTATTTT,CASSLGLAATDTQYF
TRBD2,-,TRBJ2-3,TRBV2,TGTGCCAGCAGTGGAAAGGGGACCACCGGGACTAGCGGGAGATTCAGCACAGATACGCAGTATTTT,CASSGKGTTGTSGRFSTDTQYF
-,-,TRBJ1-1,TRBV12-5,TGTGCTAGTGGTTTGGTACCTGATTCGGGCACTGAAGCTTTCTTT,CASGLVPDSGTEAFF
TRBD1,-,TRBJ2-3,TRBV2,TGTGCCAGCAGACAGGGGGATCACACAGATACGCAGTATTTT,CASRQGDHTDTQYF
TRBD1,once,TRBJ1-6,TRBV4-2,TGTGCCAGCAGCCAGACAGGGGGCCAGCAAAATTCACCCCTCCACTTT,CASSQTGGQQNSPLHF
-,-,TRBJ1-4,TRBV14,TGTGCCAGCAGCCATCTGGATGTACAGCCAACTAATGAAAAACTGTTTTTT,CASSHLDVQPTNEKLFF
-,-,TRBJ1-1,TRBV7-9,TGTGCCAGCAGCCCATCAGGGGTTGAAGCTTTCTTT,CASSPSGVEAFF
-,-,TRBJ2-2,TRBV19,TGTGCCAGTAAGGCTAGCTTTTCCGAGTGCACCGGGGAGCTGTTTTTT,CASKASFSECTGELFF
-,-,TRBJ1-5,TRBV15,TGTGCCACCAGCAGAGATGAGAGCCAGCCCCAGCATTTT,CATSRDESQPQHF
TRBD2,-,TRBJ2-1,TRBV28,TGTGCCAGCAGGGTAACTAGCGGTTACAATGAGCAGTTCTTC,CASRVTSGYNEQFF
-,once,TRBJ2-7,TRBV29-1,TGCAGCGTCGGGGTAGGCGGCGAGCAGTACTTC,CSVGVGGEQYF
TRBD2,once,TRBJ2-4,TRBV19,TGTGCCAGTAGTGCGCTAGCGGGAGGACCGACGGCCAAAAACATTCAGTACTTC,CASSALAGGPTAKNIQYF
TRBD2,-,TRBJ2-7,TRBV19,TGTGCCAGTAGTTTTAGCGGGGGGCAATCCTACGAGCAGTACTTC,CASSFSGGQSYEQYF
-,-,TRBJ2-4,TRBV9,TGTGCCAGCAGCCCTCCAACGGGTCCAGCCAAAAACATTCAGTACTTC,CASSPPTGPAKNIQYF
TRBD2,-,TRBJ2-1,TRBV28,TGTGCCAGCGGTATAGCGGGAGGGATCTATGAGCAGTTCTTC,CASGIAGGIYEQFF
-,-,TRBJ1-5,TRBV28,TGTGCCAGTAAAGTTCTCAGGGGAAAACAGCCCCAGCATTTT,CASKVLRGKQPQHF
-,-,TRBJ1-2,TRBV7-2,TGTGCCAGCAGTTGGGCCTCTGACAGCTATGGCTACACCTTC,CASSWASDSYGYTF
-,-,TRBJ2-3,TRBV9,TGTGCCAGCAGCGTAGTTGGTAGAGCAGATACGCAGTATTTT,CASSVVGRADTQYF
-,-,TRBJ2-7,TRBV4-3,TGCGCCAGCAGCCAAGATCGCGCGGGAGAAAAGGGGGCCTACGAGCAGTACTTC,CASSQDRAGEKGAYEQYF
-,-,TRBJ1-4,TRBV6-5,TGTGCCAGCAGCCGGGACACAACTAATGAAAAACTGTTTTTT,CASSRDTTNEKLFF
-,-,TRBJ1-4,TRBV5-4,TGTGCCAGCAGCTTGGCCGGGAGAGAGAATGAAAAACTGTTTTTT,CASSLAGRENEKLFF
TRBD1,-,TRBJ1-2,TRBV29-1,TGCAGCGTTGAAACCGGACAGGGAGGTTATGGCTACACCTTC,CSVETGQGGYGYTF
TRBD1,once,TRBJ2-4,TRBV5-4,TGTGCCAGCAGCTACCGGGACAGGGGTCACGTAGACTTC,CASSYRDRGHVDF
-,-,TRBJ1-1,TRBV10-3,TGTGCCATTGGGGGGGTCAAGGGGAACACTGAAGCTTTCTTT,CAIGGVKGNTEAFF
TRBD1,-,TRBJ2-1,TRBV30,TGTGCCTGCCCCGGGACAGGGACCTACAATGAGCAGTTCTTC,CACPGTGTYNEQFF
TRBD2,-,TRBJ2-3,TRBV6-6,TGTGCCAGCAGTTGGACTAGCGGGACAGATACGCAGTATTTT,CASSWTSGTDTQYF
TRBD1,-,TRBJ2-7,TRBV7-9,TGTGCCAGCAGCTTAGTGTTTGGACAGGGGGACTACGAGCAGTACTTC,CASSLVFGQGDYEQYF
-,-,TRBJ1-1,TRBV5-6,TGTGCCAGCAGCTTGGACAGGGATCCGCATGAAGCTTTCTTT,CASSLDRDPHEAFF